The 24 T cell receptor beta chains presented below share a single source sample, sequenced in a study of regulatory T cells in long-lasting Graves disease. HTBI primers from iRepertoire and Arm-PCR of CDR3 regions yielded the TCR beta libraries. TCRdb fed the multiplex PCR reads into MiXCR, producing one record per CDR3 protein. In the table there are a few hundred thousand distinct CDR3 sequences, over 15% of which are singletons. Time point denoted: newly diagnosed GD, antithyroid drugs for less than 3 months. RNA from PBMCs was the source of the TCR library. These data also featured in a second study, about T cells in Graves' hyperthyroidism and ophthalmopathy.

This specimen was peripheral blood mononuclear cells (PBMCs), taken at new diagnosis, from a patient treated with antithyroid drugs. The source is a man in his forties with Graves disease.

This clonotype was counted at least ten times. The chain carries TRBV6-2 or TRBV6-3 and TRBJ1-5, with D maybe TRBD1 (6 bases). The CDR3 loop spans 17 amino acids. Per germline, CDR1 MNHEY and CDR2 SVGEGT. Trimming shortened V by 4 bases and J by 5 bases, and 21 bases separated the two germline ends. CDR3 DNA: TGTGCCAGCAGTTCCTATAGGGGGGGCGTCGGGGATCAGCCCCAGCATTTT. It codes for CASSSYRGGVGDQPQHF.

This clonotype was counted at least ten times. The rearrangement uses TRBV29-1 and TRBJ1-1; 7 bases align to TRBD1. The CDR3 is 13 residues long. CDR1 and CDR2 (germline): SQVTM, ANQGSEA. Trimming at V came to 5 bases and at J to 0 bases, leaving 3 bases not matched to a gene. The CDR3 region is CSVLGQMNTEAFF. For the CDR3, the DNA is TGCAGCGTTTTGGGACAGATGAACACTGAAGCTTTCTTT.

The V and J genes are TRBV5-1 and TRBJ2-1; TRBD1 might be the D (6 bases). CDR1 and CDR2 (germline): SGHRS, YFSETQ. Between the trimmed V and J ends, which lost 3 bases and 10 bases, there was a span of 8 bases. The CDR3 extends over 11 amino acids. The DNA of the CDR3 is TGCGCCAGCAGCTGGGGGCCAGAGCAGTTCTTC. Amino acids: CASSWGPEQFF.

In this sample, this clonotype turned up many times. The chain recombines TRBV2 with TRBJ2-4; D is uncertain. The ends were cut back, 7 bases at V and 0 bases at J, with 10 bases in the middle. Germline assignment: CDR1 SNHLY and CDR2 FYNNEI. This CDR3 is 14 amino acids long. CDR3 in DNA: TGTGCCAGCAAAGACCCGTTAGCCAAAAACATTCAGTACTTC. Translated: CASKDPLAKNIQYF.

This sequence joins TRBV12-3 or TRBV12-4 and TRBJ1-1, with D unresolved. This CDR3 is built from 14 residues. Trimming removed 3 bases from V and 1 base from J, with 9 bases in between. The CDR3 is CASSFWYGNTEAFF. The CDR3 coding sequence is TGTGCCAGCAGTTTTTGGTACGGGAACACTGAAGCTTTCTTT.

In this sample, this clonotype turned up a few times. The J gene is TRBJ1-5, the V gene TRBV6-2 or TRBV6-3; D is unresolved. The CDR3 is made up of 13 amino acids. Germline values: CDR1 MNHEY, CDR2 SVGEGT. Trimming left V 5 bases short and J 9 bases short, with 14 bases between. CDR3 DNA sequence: TGTGCCAGCAGTGAAGCTTCGCTCTTGCCCCAGCATTTT. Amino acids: CASSEASLLPQHF.

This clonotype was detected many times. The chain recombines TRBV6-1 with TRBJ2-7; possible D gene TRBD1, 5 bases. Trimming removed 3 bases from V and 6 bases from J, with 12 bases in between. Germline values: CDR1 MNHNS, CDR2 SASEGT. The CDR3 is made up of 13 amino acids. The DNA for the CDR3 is TGTGCCAGCAGTGACGCCAGGGCGCGCGAGCAGTACTTC. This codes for CASSDARAREQYF.

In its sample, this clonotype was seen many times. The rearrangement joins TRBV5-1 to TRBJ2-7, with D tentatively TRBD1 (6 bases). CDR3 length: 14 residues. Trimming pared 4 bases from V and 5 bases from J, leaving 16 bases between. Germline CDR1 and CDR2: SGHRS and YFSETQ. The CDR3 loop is CASSADTGFDEQYF. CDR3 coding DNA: TGCGCCAGCAGCGCGGACACAGGGTTCGACGAGCAGTACTTC. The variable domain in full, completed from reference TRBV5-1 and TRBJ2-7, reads KAGVTQTPRYLIKTRGQQVTLSCSPISGHRSVSWYQQTPGQGLQFLFEYFSETQRNKGNFPGRFSGRQFSNSRSEMNVSTLELGDSALYLCASSADTGFDEQYFGPGTRLTVT.

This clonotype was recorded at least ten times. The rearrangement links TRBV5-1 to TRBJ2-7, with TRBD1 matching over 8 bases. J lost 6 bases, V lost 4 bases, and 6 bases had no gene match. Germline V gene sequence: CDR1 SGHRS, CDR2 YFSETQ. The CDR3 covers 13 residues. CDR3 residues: CASSGTGVSEQYF. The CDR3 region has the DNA TGCGCCAGCAGCGGGACAGGCGTATCCGAGCAGTACTTC.

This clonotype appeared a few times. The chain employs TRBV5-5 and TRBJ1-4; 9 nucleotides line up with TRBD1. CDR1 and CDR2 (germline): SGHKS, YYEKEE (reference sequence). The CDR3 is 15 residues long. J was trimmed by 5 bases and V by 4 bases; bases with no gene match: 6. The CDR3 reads CASSGTGGLNEKLFF. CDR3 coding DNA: TGTGCCAGCAGCGGAACAGGGGGCTTAAATGAAAAACTGTTTTTT.

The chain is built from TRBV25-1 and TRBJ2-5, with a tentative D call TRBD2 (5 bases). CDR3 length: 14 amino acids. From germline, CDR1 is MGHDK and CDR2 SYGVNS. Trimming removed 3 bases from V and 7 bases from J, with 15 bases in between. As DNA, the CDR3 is TGTGCCAGCAGTGATGGAAGCGGTCCCGGGACCCAGTACTTC. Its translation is CASSDGSGPGTQYF.

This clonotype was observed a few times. The CDR3 region is CASSSTLNTGELFF. As DNA, the CDR3 is TGCGCCAGCAGCTCTACACTGAACACCGGGGAGCTGTTTTTT. The rearrangement joins TRBV5-1 to TRBJ2-2; D not certain. There are 14 residues in the CDR3. The germline V and J ends were trimmed by 3 bases and 1 base, with 7 bases remaining between them. Germline V gene data show CDR1 as SGHRS and CDR2 as YFSETQ.

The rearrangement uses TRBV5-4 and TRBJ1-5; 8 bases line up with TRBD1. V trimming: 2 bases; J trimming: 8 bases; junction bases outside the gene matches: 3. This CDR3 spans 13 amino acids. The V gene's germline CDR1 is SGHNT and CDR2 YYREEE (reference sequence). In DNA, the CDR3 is TGTGCCAGCAGCTTCCAGGGGGCTGAGCCCCAGCATTTT. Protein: CASSFQGAEPQHF.

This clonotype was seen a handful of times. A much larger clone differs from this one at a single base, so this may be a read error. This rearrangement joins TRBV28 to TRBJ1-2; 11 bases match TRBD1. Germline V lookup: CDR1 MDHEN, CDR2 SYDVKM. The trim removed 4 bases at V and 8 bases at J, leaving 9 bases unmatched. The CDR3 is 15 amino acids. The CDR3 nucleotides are TGTGCCAGCAGTTCGCGGGACAGGGGGAGTTGGGGCTACACCTTC. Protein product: CASSSRDRGSWGYTF.

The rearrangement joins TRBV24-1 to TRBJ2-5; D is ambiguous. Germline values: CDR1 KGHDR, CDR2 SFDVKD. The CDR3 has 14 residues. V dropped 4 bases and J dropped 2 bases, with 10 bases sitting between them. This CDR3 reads CATSELGPQETQYF. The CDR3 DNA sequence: TGTGCCACCAGTGAGTTAGGGCCACAAGAGACCCAGTACTTC.

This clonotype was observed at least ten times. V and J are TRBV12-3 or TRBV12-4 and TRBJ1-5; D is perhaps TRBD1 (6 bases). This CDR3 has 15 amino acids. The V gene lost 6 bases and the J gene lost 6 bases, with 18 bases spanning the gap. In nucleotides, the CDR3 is TGTGCCAGCAGCCCTGGGGGGGGCGCGGGTCAGCCCCAGCATTTT. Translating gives CASSPGGGAGQPQHF.

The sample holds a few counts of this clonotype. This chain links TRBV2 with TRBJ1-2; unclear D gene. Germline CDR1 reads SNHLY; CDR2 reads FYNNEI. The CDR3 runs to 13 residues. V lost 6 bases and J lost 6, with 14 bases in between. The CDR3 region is CASSAGLRDGYTF. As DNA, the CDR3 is TGTGCCAGCAGCGCGGGCCTTCGTGATGGCTACACCTTC.

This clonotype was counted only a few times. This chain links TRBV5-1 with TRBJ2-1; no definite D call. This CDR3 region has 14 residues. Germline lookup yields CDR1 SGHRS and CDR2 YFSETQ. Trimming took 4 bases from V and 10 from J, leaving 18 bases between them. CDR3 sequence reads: CASSPGPVIREQFF. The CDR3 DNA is TGCGCCAGCAGCCCTGGACCGGTTATTCGGGAGCAGTTCTTC.

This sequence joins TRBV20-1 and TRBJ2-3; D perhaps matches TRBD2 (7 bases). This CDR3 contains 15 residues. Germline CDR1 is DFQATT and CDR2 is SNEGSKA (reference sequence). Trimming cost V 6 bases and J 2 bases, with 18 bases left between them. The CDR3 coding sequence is TGCAGTGCCCCAATTGGGGGGGCTAACACAGATACGCAGTATTTT. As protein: CSAPIGGANTDTQYF.

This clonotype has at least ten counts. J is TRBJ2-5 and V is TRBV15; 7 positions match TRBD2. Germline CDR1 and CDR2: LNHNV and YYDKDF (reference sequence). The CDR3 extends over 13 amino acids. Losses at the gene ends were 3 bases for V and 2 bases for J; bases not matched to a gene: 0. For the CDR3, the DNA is TGTGCCACCAGCAGGGGGGGGCAAGAGACCCAGTACTTC. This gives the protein CATSRGGQETQYF. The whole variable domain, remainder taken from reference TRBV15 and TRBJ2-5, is DAMVIQNPRYQVTQFGKPVTLSCSQTLNHNVMYWYQQKSSQAPKLLFHYYDKDFNNEADTPDNFQSRRPNTSFCFLDIRSPGLGDTAMYLCATSRGGQETQYFGPGTRLLVL.

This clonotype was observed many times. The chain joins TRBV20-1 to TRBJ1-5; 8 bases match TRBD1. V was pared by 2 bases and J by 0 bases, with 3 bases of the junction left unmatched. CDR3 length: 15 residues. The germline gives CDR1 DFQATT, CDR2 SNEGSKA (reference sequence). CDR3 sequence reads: CSARRDRFSNQPQHF. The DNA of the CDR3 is TGCAGTGCTAGACGGGACAGGTTTAGCAATCAGCCCCAGCATTTT.

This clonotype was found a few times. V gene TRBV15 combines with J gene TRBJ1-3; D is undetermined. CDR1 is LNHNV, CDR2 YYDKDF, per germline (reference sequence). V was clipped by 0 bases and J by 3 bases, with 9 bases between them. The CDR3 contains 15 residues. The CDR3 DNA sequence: TGTGCCACCAGCAGAGATAGATACGTTGGAAACACCATATATTTT. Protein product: CATSRDRYVGNTIYF.

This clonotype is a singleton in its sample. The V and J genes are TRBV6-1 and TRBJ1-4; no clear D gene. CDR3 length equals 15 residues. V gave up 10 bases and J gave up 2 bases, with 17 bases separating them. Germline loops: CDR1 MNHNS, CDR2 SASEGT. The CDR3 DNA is TGTGCCATCAGCTCTCAAACGGGGACTAATGAAAAACTGTTTTTT. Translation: CAISSQTGTNEKLFF.

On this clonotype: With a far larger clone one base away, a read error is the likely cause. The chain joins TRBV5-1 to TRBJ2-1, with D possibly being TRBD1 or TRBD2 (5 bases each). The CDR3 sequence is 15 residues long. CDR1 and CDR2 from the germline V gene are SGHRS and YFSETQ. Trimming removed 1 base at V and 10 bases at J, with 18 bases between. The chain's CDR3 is CASSLSGGISYEQFF. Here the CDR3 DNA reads TGCGCCAGCAGCTTGTCTGGGGGTATCTCCTACGAGCAGTTCTTC.